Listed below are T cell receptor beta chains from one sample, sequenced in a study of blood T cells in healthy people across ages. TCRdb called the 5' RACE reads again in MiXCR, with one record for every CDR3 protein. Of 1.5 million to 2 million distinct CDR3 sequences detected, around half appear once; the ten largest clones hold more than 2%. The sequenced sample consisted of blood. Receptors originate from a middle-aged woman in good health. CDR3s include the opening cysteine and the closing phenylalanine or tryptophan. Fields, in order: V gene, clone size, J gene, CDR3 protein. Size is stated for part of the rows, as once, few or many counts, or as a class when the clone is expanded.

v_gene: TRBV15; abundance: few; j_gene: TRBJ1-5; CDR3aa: CATSRDYTGNQPQHF
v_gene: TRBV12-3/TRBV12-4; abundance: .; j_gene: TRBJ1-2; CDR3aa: CASSLAEGSNYGYTF
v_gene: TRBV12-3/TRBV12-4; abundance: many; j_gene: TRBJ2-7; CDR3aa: CASRPTSLAGVYEQYF
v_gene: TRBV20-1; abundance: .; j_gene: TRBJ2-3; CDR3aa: CSARWDRGLHRTDTQYF
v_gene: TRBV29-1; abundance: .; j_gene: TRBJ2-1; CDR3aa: CSVGITVGGWGNEQFF
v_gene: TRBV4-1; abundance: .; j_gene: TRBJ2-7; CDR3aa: CASSPKSDYPSYEQYF
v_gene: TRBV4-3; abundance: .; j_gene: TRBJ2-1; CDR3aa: CASSPGLAPGEQFF
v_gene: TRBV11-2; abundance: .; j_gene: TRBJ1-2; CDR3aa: CASSLPSGLIPGYTF
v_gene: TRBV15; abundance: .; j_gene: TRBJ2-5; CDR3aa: CATSREGAKGDEQYF
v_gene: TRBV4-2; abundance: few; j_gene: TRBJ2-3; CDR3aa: CASSQDIRSDGTDTQYF
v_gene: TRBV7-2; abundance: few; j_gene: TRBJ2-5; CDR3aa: CASSPPSGILQETQYF
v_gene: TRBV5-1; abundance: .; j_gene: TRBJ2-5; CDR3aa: CASRTDGARQETQYF
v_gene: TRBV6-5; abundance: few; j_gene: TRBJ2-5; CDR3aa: CASSYWGTDQETQYF
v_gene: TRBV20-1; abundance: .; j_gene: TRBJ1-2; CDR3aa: CSADNRVNYGYTF
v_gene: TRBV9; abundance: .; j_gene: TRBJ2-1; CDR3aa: CASSNSSLVYNEQFF
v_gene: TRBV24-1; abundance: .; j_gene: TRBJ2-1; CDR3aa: CATSSWQGSSGEQFF